A single sample is the source of the 24 T cell receptor beta chains below, sequenced in a study of T cell changes during pregnancy in multiple sclerosis (dated by TCRdb to between 2017 and 2020). Library generation was performed with the immunoSEQ multiplex PCR assay. The source is immuneACCESS, and TCRdb retained only in-frame sequences with V and J called. Part of the clones is not carried over; for the studies checked, unresolved V genes explain less than half of this, and the remainder is unexplained. This sample has roughly 87,000 clones in its table, and over 85% of those were observed once. The top ten constitute less than 1.5% of the sample. This specimen consisted of peripheral blood, obtained in the third trimester of pregnancy. These receptors were collected from a female donor in good health, enrolled as a control in a pregnancy study.

The chain employs TRBV4-1 and TRBJ2-7, with D tentatively TRBD2 (7 bases). Trimming removed 4 bases from V and 2 bases from J, with 18 bases in between. The germline V gene encodes CDR1 MGHRA and CDR2 YSYEKL. The CDR3 is 16 residues long. DNA of the CDR3: TGCGCCAGCAGCCCGAGTGGGAGGGGGGGTCCCTACGAGCAGTACTTC. This encodes CASSPSGRGGPYEQYF.

This clone is medium-sized by share. The chain recombines TRBV7-9 with TRBJ2-7; maybe TRBD1 (5 bases). The CDR3 totals 14 residues. Germline CDR1 reads SEHNR; CDR2 reads FQNEAQ (reference sequence). V lost 5 bases and J lost 5, with 16 bases in between. The CDR3 nucleotides read TGTGCCAGCAGCCCAGGGTGGCCGGGCGACGAGCAGTACTTC. Residues: CASSPGWPGDEQYF. Variable domain in full (rest from reference TRBV7-9 and TRBJ2-7): DTGVSQNPRHKITKRGQNVTFRCDPISEHNRLYWYRQTLGQGPEFLTYFQNEAQLEKSRLLSDRFSAERPKGSFSTLEIQRTEQGDSAMYLCASSPGWPGDEQYFGPGTRLTVT.

The J gene is TRBJ2-1, the V gene TRBV20-1, with D unresolved. The CDR3 is made up of 11 amino acids. The germline V gene encodes CDR1 DFQATT and CDR2 SNEGSKA (reference sequence). V lost 0 bases to trimming and J lost 7 bases, with 4 bases between them. The CDR3, as DNA: TGCAGTGCTAGAGATCAGAATGAGCAGTTCTTC. It codes for CSARDQNEQFF.

This chain uses TRBV4-1 with TRBJ1-2, with TRBD1 as a possible D gene (6 bases). V lost 4 bases and J lost 2, with 14 bases in between. CDR1 MGHRA and CDR2 YSYEKL come from the germline V gene. The CDR3 is made up of 15 amino acids. In DNA, the CDR3 is TGCGCCAGCAGCCCCGTTCGGACAGACAACTATGGCTACACCTTC. Translated: CASSPVRTDNYGYTF.

This clone showed up just once. The V and J genes are TRBV10-3 and TRBJ2-3; D may be TRBD1 (7 bases). From germline, CDR1 is ENHRY and CDR2 SYGVKD. Deletions cut 1 base from V and 3 bases from J, with 14 bases between. The CDR3 length is 16 residues. The CDR3 is CAISEWAGQITDTQYF. DNA of the CDR3: TGTGCCATCAGTGAGTGGGCGGGACAGATTACAGATACGCAGTATTTT.

The V gene is TRBV2, the J gene TRBJ2-3; TRBD2 agrees at 9 bases. The CDR3 has 15 residues. CDR1 and CDR2 from the germline V gene are SNHLY and FYNNEI. Trimming removed 7 bases from V and 3 bases from J; junction bases left unmatched: 8. The CDR3: CASTWTSATTDTQYF. The DNA of the CDR3 is TGTGCCAGCACTTGGACTAGCGCGACGACAGATACGCAGTATTTT.

The chain carries TRBV15 and TRBJ2-7; D gene ambiguous. The germline V gene has CDR1 LNHNV and CDR2 YYDKDF (reference sequence). CDR3 length: 15 amino acids. V dropped 3 bases and J dropped 0 bases, with 12 bases sitting between them. The CDR3 DNA reads TGTGCCACCAGCAGGGATGACTTGAGCTCCTACGAGCAGTACTTC. As protein: CATSRDDLSSYEQYF.

This chain links TRBV2 with TRBJ2-7; tentative D call: TRBD2 (5 bases). Germline V gene sequence: CDR1 SNHLY, CDR2 FYNNEI. The CDR3 loop spans 13 amino acids. Between the trimmed V and J ends, which lost 5 bases and 1 base, there was a span of 9 bases. The CDR3 reads CASSLTRSYEQYF. CDR3 DNA sequence: TGTGCCAGCAGTCTAACTAGGTCCTACGAGCAGTACTTC.

The chain joins TRBV6-1 to TRBJ2-7, with 11 bases lining up with TRBD2. From germline, CDR1 is MNHNS and CDR2 SASEGT. This CDR3 is 15 amino acids long. With V trimmed by 5 bases and J by 3 bases, 6 bases remained unmatched. CDR3 amino acids: CASSLSSGRIYEQYF. The CDR3 DNA is TGTGCCAGCAGTTTATCTAGCGGGAGGATCTACGAGCAGTACTTC.

The V call is TRBV5-1, the J call TRBJ1-1; D possibly corresponds to TRBD1 (5 bases). CDR3 size: 14 residues. Trimming left V 0 bases short and J 4 bases short, with 10 bases between. Per the germline V gene, CDR1 is SGHRS and CDR2 is YFSETQ. CDR3 sequence reads: CASSLDRRGTEAFF. CDR3 DNA sequence: TGCGCCAGCAGCTTGGATAGGAGGGGCACTGAAGCTTTCTTT.

About this clone itself: At one end the junction does not follow the germline gene, possibly because of a read error. This chain links TRBV2 with TRBJ1-2, with D unresolved. CDR1 and CDR2 from the germline V gene are SNHLY and FYNNEI. The CDR3 consists of 13 residues. In nucleotides, the CDR3 is TGTCCCAGCAGCAGAGGTGGTAACTATGGCTACACCTTC. Translation: CPSSRGGNYGYTF.

The chain couples TRBV2 to TRBJ2-7; D is possibly TRBD1 (6 bases). Trimming stripped 7 bases from V and 4 bases from J, with 11 bases between. This CDR3 contains 12 residues. The germline CDR1 and CDR2 sequences are SNHLY and FYNNEI. CDR3 in DNA: TGTGCCAGCAAACGACAGGAGTACGAGCAGTACTTC. Residues: CASKRQEYEQYF.

This chain connects TRBV11-2 to TRBJ1-3; D is uncertain. V was shortened by 1 base and J by 0 bases, with 13 bases between the two germline ends. Per the germline V gene, CDR1 is SGHAT and CDR2 is FQNNGV. There are 17 residues in the CDR3. The CDR3 DNA reads as TGTGCCAGCAGCTTAGGTCCCAGGAAGAACTCTGGAAACACCATATATTTT. This gives the protein CASSLGPRKNSGNTIYF. The full variable domain, in which reference TRBV11-2 and TRBJ1-3 provide the parts outside the CDR3, is EAGVAQSPRYKIIEKRQSVAFWCNPISGHATLYWYQQILGQGPKLLIQFQNNGVVDDSQLPKDRFSAERLKGVDSTLKIQPAKLEDSAVYLCASSLGPRKNSGNTIYFGEGSWLTVV.

This rearrangement joins TRBV30 to TRBJ1-1; 11 bases line up with TRBD1. Losses at the gene ends were 1 base for V and 3 bases for J; bases not matched to a gene: 4. Germline V CDR1 and CDR2: GTSNPN, SVGIG (reference sequence). There are 15 residues in the CDR3. CDR3 DNA: TGTGCCTGGAGTGGGACAGGGGGCGGGTACACTGAAGCTTTCTTT. The encoded protein is CAWSGTGGGYTEAFF. Full variable domain (rest looked up from reference TRBV30 and TRBJ1-1): SQTIHQWPATLVQPVGSPLSLECTVEGTSNPNLYWYRQAAGRGLQLLFYSVGIGQISSEVPQNLSASRPQDRQFILSSKKLLLSDSGFYLCAWSGTGGGYTEAFFGQGTRLTVV.

V is TRBV27 and J is TRBJ2-7; TRBD2 agrees at 8 bases. The junction had 3 bases not matched to a gene; V was cut back by 5 bases and J by 0 bases. The germline V gene encodes CDR1 MNHEY and CDR2 SMNVEV (reference sequence). The CDR3 consists of 14 residues. CDR3 sequence: CASSAGLDSYEQYF. In nucleotides, the CDR3 is TGTGCCAGCAGTGCGGGACTAGACTCCTACGAGCAGTACTTC.

This sequence joins TRBV15 and TRBJ2-7; TRBD2 aligns across 11 bases. The CDR3 is 16 residues long. CDR1 LNHNV and CDR2 YYDKDF come from the germline V gene (reference sequence). Trimming cost V 1 base and J 3 bases; bases outside gene matches: 5. Here the CDR3 DNA reads TGTGCCACCAGCAGAGTATATGGGACTAGCGGCTACGAGCAGTACTTC. It codes for CATSRVYGTSGYEQYF.

CDR3: CAWSVDRTEAFF. The CDR3 nucleotides are TGTGCCTGGAGTGTAGACAGGACTGAAGCTTTCTTT. This chain uses TRBV30 with TRBJ1-1; D may be TRBD1 (6 bases). Deletions cut 0 bases from V and 5 bases from J, with 7 bases between. There are 12 residues in the CDR3. Germline loops: CDR1 GTSNPN, CDR2 SVGIG (reference sequence).

The rearrangement joins TRBV5-6 to TRBJ2-5, with 11 positions matching TRBD2. The V segment lost 4 bases and the J segment 0 bases; nucleotides outside the gene matches: 5. The CDR3 contains 16 residues. The germline gives CDR1 SGHDT, CDR2 YYEEEE. The CDR3 DNA follows: TGTGCCAGCAGCGGATGGACTAGCGGGTACCAAGAGACCCAGTACTTC. Protein sequence: CASSGWTSGYQETQYF.

The chain uses TRBV5-1 and TRBJ2-5, with no clear D. Trimming cost V 4 bases and J 0 bases, with 7 bases left between them. CDR1 is SGHRS and CDR2 is YFSETQ in the germline V gene. This CDR3 has 13 residues. The CDR3 DNA follows: TGCGCCAGCAGCCCATCAAACCAAGAGACCCAGTACTTC. This encodes CASSPSNQETQYF.

The rearrangement joins TRBV7-2 to TRBJ2-3; D is uncertain. CDR1 and CDR2 (germline): SGHTA, FQGNSA. V was clipped by 0 bases and J by 3 bases, with 10 bases between them. The CDR3 is 15 residues long. The CDR3 loop reads CASSLAVQPTDTQYF. The CDR3 DNA reads TGTGCCAGCAGCTTAGCGGTACAGCCGACAGATACGCAGTATTTT.

The chain joins TRBV7-2 to TRBJ2-3; D unresolved. V was shortened by 5 bases and J by 4 bases, with 16 bases between the two germline ends. Germline V CDR1 and CDR2: SGHTA, FQGNSA. This CDR3 region has 15 residues. CDR3 sequence reads: CASSRRLDSADTQYF. The CDR3 coding sequence is TGTGCCAGCAGCCGCCGGCTAGACTCTGCAGATACGCAGTATTTT.

The chain combines TRBV6-1 with TRBJ2-5; 10 nucleotides line up with TRBD1. The CDR3 length is 15 residues. Germline loops: CDR1 MNHNS, CDR2 SASEGT. The ends lost 10 bases at V and 4 bases at J; junction bases unmatched: 12. Written as DNA, the CDR3 is TGTGCCAACCAAGGACAGGGGGTAGGAGGAGAGACCCAGTACTTC. This encodes CANQGQGVGGETQYF.

J is TRBJ1-1 and V is TRBV28, with a weak D call TRBD1 (6 bases). This CDR3 has 12 residues. Looked up from germline, CDR1 is MDHEN and CDR2 is SYDVKM. With 3 bases removed from V and 8 bases from J, the gap between germline ends came to 10 bases. The CDR3 nucleotides read TGTGCCAGCAGTTTTAGGACAGCCGAAGCTTTCTTT. The encoded protein is CASSFRTAEAFF.

The chain joins TRBV21-1 to TRBJ2-7; the D call TRBD1 from the table was never checked on the DNA. TRBV21-1 is a recognized pseudogene. The CDR3 sequence is 19 residues long. Here the CDR3 reads CASSKAKWGQGMSTYEQYF. CDR3 in DNA: TGTGCCAGCAGCAAAGCTAAATGGGGACAGGGGATGTCAACCTACGAGCAGTACTTC.